This T cell receptor (beta chain) was sequenced for a study of CD8 T cell repertoires and HIV-1 epitope variants. About the study: An uncultured baseline aliquot held 1M T cells.

V lost 4 bases and J lost 7; bases outside the gene matches: 10. Per germline, CDR1 MDHEN and CDR2 SYDVKM. This CDR3 spans 17 amino acids. TCRdb keeps only in-frame clones here, not all; method: immunoSEQ multiplex PCR. The data hold approximately 2,800 clones, with around 68% observed a single time. As to this clone: Its antigen is undetermined.

The sequenced sample consisted of cultured CD8+ T cells derived from PBMCs. The J gene is TRBJ1-6, the V gene TRBV28; 10 nucleotides line up with TRBD1. This TCR was recovered from a male donor with HIV. CDR3 sequence reads: CASSSSGQGMINSPLHF. Written as DNA, the CDR3 is TGTGCCAGCAGTTCCTCGGGACAGGGGATGATAAATTCACCCCTCCACTTT.